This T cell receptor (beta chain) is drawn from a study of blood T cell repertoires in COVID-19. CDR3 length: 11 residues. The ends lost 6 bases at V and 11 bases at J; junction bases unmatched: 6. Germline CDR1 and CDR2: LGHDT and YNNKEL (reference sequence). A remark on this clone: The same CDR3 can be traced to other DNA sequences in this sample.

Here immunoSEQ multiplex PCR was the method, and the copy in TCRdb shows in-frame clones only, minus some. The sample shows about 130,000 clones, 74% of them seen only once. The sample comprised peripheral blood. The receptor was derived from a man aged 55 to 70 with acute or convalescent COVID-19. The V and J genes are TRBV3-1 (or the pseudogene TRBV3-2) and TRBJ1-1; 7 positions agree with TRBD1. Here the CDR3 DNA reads TGTGCCAGCAGAGGCGGGACAGAGGCTTTCTTT. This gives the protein CASRGGTEAFF.